The 10 T cell receptor beta chains below come from one sample, sequenced in a study of shared clonotypes between healthy human individuals. The data were produced by immunoSEQ multiplex PCR, yet TCRdb's version contains in-frame clones alone and is incomplete. The sample contains millions of clones, 90% to 95% of which appear only once. Naive CD8 cells comprised CD45RO-negative, CCR7-positively selected cells, excluding terminally differentiated effector memory CD45RA+ cells. Sample: naive CD8+ T cells from PBMCs. The source is a man aged 18 to 30 in good health. Some clones in this sample may be carry-over from other donors' samples.

In DNA, the CDR3 is TGTGCCAGCAGCCAAGACCCTCAGCAGGGCCAATCCTACAATGAGCAGTTCTTC. Residues: CASSQDPQQGQSYNEQFF. The chain joins TRBV4-2 to TRBJ2-1; possibly TRBD1 for D (5 bases). The CDR3 extends over 18 amino acids. Trimming stripped 0 bases from V and 1 base from J, with 16 bases between. CDR1 is LGHNA, CDR2 YNFKEQ, per germline.

CDR3 nucleotide sequence: TGTGCCAGCAGTGATTTTACCTCCGGCCTCCCGGGGGAGCAGTACTTC. Translation: CASSDFTSGLPGEQYF. The V and J genes are TRBV2 and TRBJ2-7; TRBD2 is a possible D gene (5 bases). Trimming removed 3 bases from V and 7 bases from J, with 22 bases in between. CDR1 and CDR2 from the germline V gene are SNHLY and FYNNEI. This CDR3 is built from 16 residues.

The chain couples TRBV30 to TRBJ2-7, with 13 nucleotides matching TRBD2. The V gene's germline CDR1 is GTSNPN and CDR2 SVGIG (reference sequence). V trimming: 2 bases; J trimming: 6 bases; junction bases outside the gene matches: 16. The CDR3 is 18 amino acids. The CDR3 protein is CAWSLTPGLAGVEGEQYF. In DNA form, the CDR3 reads TGTGCCTGGAGTCTTACCCCCGGACTAGCGGGAGTCGAAGGCGAGCAGTACTTC.

The V call is TRBV5-6, the J call TRBJ2-1, with 10 bases matching TRBD1. With 3 bases clipped from V and 8 bases from J, the junction kept 8 bases outside the gene matches. There are 15 residues in the CDR3. Germline values: CDR1 SGHDT, CDR2 YYEEEE. This CDR3 is CASSSGTGVVHEQFF. In DNA form, the CDR3 reads TGTGCCAGCAGCTCCGGGACAGGGGTCGTCCATGAGCAGTTCTTC.

The chain couples TRBV6-1 to TRBJ2-7, with D uncertain. CDR1 is MNHNS, CDR2 SASEGT, per germline. V lost 6 bases and J 9 bases, leaving 18 bases between the germline ends. This CDR3 has 13 amino acids. The CDR3 protein is CASRALQWSGQYF. CDR3 in DNA: TGTGCCAGCAGAGCTCTGCAGTGGTCGGGGCAGTACTTC.

The chain combines TRBV27 with TRBJ1-5; D is perhaps TRBD1 (5 bases). This CDR3 contains 17 residues. Germline lookup yields CDR1 MNHEY and CDR2 SMNVEV (reference sequence). Trimming removed 2 bases at V and 0 bases at J, with 14 bases between. The CDR3 DNA reads TGTGCCAGCAGTTTAATTTTCGACAGTTATAGCAATCAGCCCCAGCATTTT. This encodes CASSLIFDSYSNQPQHF.

This chain joins TRBV9 and TRBJ2-1; TRBD2 aligns across 10 bases. CDR3 length: 15 residues. V trimming: 5 bases; J trimming: 6 bases; junction bases outside the gene matches: 8. Germline-derived CDR1 and CDR2 are SGDLS and YYNGEE. The CDR3 reads CASSSSASGGNEQFF. In DNA, the CDR3 is TGTGCCAGCAGTTCCTCGGCTAGCGGGGGCAATGAGCAGTTCTTC.

As regards this clone: The same CDR3 can be traced to other DNA sequences in this sample. The rearrangement links TRBV6-1 to TRBJ2-7, with D unresolved. Germline V gene lookup returns CDR1 MNHNS and CDR2 SASEGT. Trimming removed 2 bases at V and 4 bases at J, with 3 bases between. The CDR3 runs to 11 residues. The CDR3 DNA is TGTGCCAGCAGTGAATTTTACGAGCAGTACTTC. Protein: CASSEFYEQYF.

V usage is TRBV28 and J usage is TRBJ2-2, with TRBD2 identical over 15 bases. Per the germline V gene, CDR1 is MDHEN and CDR2 is SYDVKM. This CDR3 spans 20 amino acids. V was clipped by 5 bases and J by 1 base; unmatched bases: 11. The CDR3 sequence: CASSATRTSGRAQNTGELFF. DNA of the CDR3: TGTGCCAGCAGTGCTACGCGGACTAGCGGGAGGGCTCAGAACACCGGGGAGCTGTTTTTT.

This chain uses TRBV4-3 with TRBJ2-7; TRBD1 matches at 10 bases. V gave up 1 base and J gave up 2 bases; unmatched junction bases: 2. Germline V gene data show CDR1 as LGHNA and CDR2 as YSLEER. The CDR3 spans 15 residues. The CDR3 nucleotides are TGCGCCAGCAGCCAAGTTGACAGGGGGCCCTACGAGCAGTACTTC. It yields the protein CASSQVDRGPYEQYF.